This T cell receptor (beta chain) was sequenced in a study of identifying expanded T cells in peripheral blood. Only in-frame clones appear in the TCRdb table, and some are missing; sequencing was by immunoSEQ multiplex PCR. The table lists 85,000 to 100,000 clones, roughly 88% of them singletons. A remark on this clone: The antigen remains undetermined.

Findings of the study overall: Differentially abundant clones: around 1.2 between replicates, 16.4 at roughly 15 days, 19 to 20 at four. Variance in clone template counts between approximately two-week samples significantly increased with total template count across all healthy donors.

Collection occurred without any documented infections or immune events in donors. V gave up 6 bases and J gave up 1 base, with 9 bases separating them. CDR1 is MNHNS, CDR2 SASEGT, per germline. This CDR3 contains 13 residues. What was sequenced was blood. The gene calls are TRBV6-1 and TRBJ1-2; the D is unclear. The source of this sequence is a person aged 18-70 years in good health. The CDR3 DNA follows: TGTGCCAGCAGCCGTGACGGTAACTATGGCTACACCTTC. Protein sequence: CASSRDGNYGYTF.